The rows below give T cell receptor beta chains drawn from one sample of a study of human T cells and chemical hapten exposure. TCRdb called the RACE reads again in MiXCR, with one record for every CDR3 protein. Among 200,000 to 300,000 distinct CDR3 sequences listed, 7.5% to 10% were seen once. The sample in question was whole blood, obtained in connection with sensitization to the hapten diphenylcyclopropenone (DPC). The receptors here all came from a middle-aged woman with alopecia areata. Some clones in this sample may be carry-over from other donors' samples. Both conserved end residues are part of each CDR3. A D gene is named only where the DNA matches it firmly. The size of a clone is reported for some rows only, either as once, few or many, or as a class for expanded clones.

cdr3_aa	cdr3_nt	v_call	d_call	cdr3_length	j_call	clone_size
CASSAQIQYF	TGTGCCAGCAGTGCCCAGATTCAGTACTTC	TRBV6-1	NA	10	TRBJ2-4	few
CASSLTSGPNTEAFF	TGCGCCAGCAGCTTGACATCCGGCCCTAACACTGAAGCTTTCTTT	TRBV5-1	NA	15	TRBJ1-1	NA
CASSRGQAYEQYF	TGCGCCAGCAGCCGGGGACAAGCCTACGAGCAGTACTTC	TRBV5-1	NA	13	TRBJ2-7	few
CASTEVSGYEQYF	TGTGCCAGCACCGAGGTTAGCGGCTACGAGCAGTACTTC	TRBV2	NA	13	TRBJ2-7	few
CASGGGQVREAFF	TGTGCTTCAGGGGGGGGACAGGTCCGTGAAGCTTTCTTT	TRBV28	TRBD1	13	TRBJ1-1	few
CASSTRGAGDMSAETQYF	TGTGCCAGTAGTACCCGAGGAGCGGGAGATATGAGTGCAGAGACCCAGTACTTC	TRBV19	TRBD2	18	TRBJ2-5	NA
CASGTGGPGEQYF	TGTGCCAGCGGAACGGGAGGGCCTGGTGAGCAGTACTTC	TRBV28	TRBD2	13	TRBJ2-7	many
CASSLRGSSGNTIYF	TGTGCCAGCAGCTTAAGGGGGTCCTCTGGAAACACCATATATTTT	TRBV7-9	NA	15	TRBJ1-3	few
CASGGQGSGNTIYF	TGTGCCAGCGGGGGACAGGGGTCTGGAAACACCATATATTTT	TRBV6-1	TRBD1	14	TRBJ1-3	few
CSARPWDRTLNEKLFF	TGCAGTGCTAGACCGTGGGACAGGACCCTTAATGAAAAACTGTTTTTT	TRBV20-1	TRBD1	16	TRBJ1-4	NA
CASSLSGFDTQYF	TGTGCCAGCAGCTTATCCGGGTTCGATACGCAGTATTTT	TRBV7-9	NA	13	TRBJ2-3	NA
CAISGQGGNTEAFF	TGTGCCATCAGTGGGCAGGGGGGGAACACTGAAGCTTTCTTT	TRBV10-3	TRBD1	14	TRBJ1-1	few
CASSSGARDFLKAFF	TGTGCCAGCAGCTCCGGAGCCCGGGACTTTCTTAAAGCTTTCTTT	TRBV9	NA	15	TRBJ1-1	NA
CASQRLASSSYNEQFF	TGTGCCAGCCAAAGACTAGCGTCGAGCTCCTACAATGAGCAGTTCTTC	TRBV25-1	TRBD2	16	TRBJ2-1	NA
CASTPNPGTSGRDTQYF	TGTGCCAGCACTCCCAATCCCGGGACTAGCGGGAGGGATACGCAGTATTTT	TRBV12-3/TRBV12-4	TRBD2	17	TRBJ2-3	NA
CASTGGGSYNEQFF	TGTGCCAGCACTGGCGGAGGTTCCTACAATGAGCAGTTCTTC	TRBV28	NA	14	TRBJ2-1	NA
CASTSRPGARETQYF	TGTGCCAGCACCTCCCGTCCGGGGGCTAGGGAGACCCAGTACTTC	TRBV7-2	NA	15	TRBJ2-5	few
CASSFARTGNFYTDTQYF	TGTGCCAGCAGCTTCGCCCGGACAGGGAATTTTTATACAGATACGCAGTATTTT	TRBV5-5	TRBD1	18	TRBJ2-3	few
CASSYSWGNTYEQYF	TGTGCCAGCAGTTACTCGTGGGGGAATACCTACGAGCAGTACTTC	TRBV6-2/TRBV6-3	NA	15	TRBJ2-7	NA
CASRSAGTGAYEQYF	TGTGCCAGTAGAAGTGCCGGGACAGGGGCCTACGAGCAGTACTTC	TRBV19	TRBD1	15	TRBJ2-7	few
CASSHLSFQETQYF	TGTGCCAGCAGCCATCTTTCATTCCAAGAGACCCAGTACTTC	TRBV12-3/TRBV12-4	NA	14	TRBJ2-5	few
CSADLVAATYGYTF	TGCAGCGCAGACCTGGTGGCAGCAACCTATGGCTACACCTTC	TRBV29-1	NA	14	TRBJ1-2	NA
CASSVGQGVAGELFF	TGTGCCAGCAGCGTAGGTCAGGGGGTCGCCGGGGAGCTGTTTTTT	TRBV9	TRBD1	15	TRBJ2-2	few
CASRASGGTDTQYF	TGTGCCAGCAGGGCTAGCGGGGGCACAGATACGCAGTATTTT	TRBV6-5	TRBD2	14	TRBJ2-3	few
CASSAGGVNTEAFF	TGTGCCAGCAGCGCAGGGGGTGTGAACACTGAAGCTTTCTTT	TRBV6-4	TRBD1	14	TRBJ1-1	many
CASSVDRRDNEQFF	TGTGCCAGCAGCGTAGATAGAAGGGACAATGAGCAGTTCTTC	TRBV9	NA	14	TRBJ2-1	few
CSATDRNYEQYF	TGCAGTGCGACGGACAGGAACTACGAGCAGTACTTC	TRBV20-1	TRBD1	12	TRBJ2-7	few